This T cell receptor beta chain was identified in a study of blood T cells in healthy people across ages. Study-level information: Template switching caught about one barcoded beta molecule for each two T cells.

The CDR3 length is 15 residues. Germline V lookup: CDR1 SGHTA, CDR2 FQGNSA. For this clonotype: No antigen is known for it. Germline is not matched at one junction end, which may reflect a read error.

Study-level findings and limits: One million T cells yielded diversity estimates that were considered underestimates. Whereas aged donors had fewer naive CD4+ cells, long-lived donors had more of them and higher diversity.

The authors drew 7.5 to 10 milliliters of peripheral blood from each donor. With a J-beta primer mix and a sample-barcoded 5' primer, a second PCR ran 7 to 11 cycles. TCRdb processed the 5' RACE reads anew with MiXCR; each CDR3 protein has one entry. The sample shows 800,000 to 900,000 distinct CDR3 sequences, 62% of them seen only once. The chain combines TRBV7-2 with TRBJ2-3; 7 bases are a match to TRBD2. This clonotype was obtained from a young man in good health. Sequencing was done on a sample of blood. The CDR3 here is CASSVTGLPEDTQYF. The CDR3 region has the DNA TGCGCCAGCAGCGTCACGGGACTACCTGAGGATACGCAGTATTTT.